This TCR beta chain was recorded in a study of T-cell memory formation after mild COVID-19. The study, taken as a whole, reports: Clonal second-wave expansions that peaked on day 37 had unconfirmed SARS-CoV-2 specificity.

From the 5' RACE reads, TCRdb called clonotypes with MiXCR, one entry per CDR3 protein. The table includes just over 300,000 distinct CDR3 sequences, around 19% detected once. This clonotype has a handful of counts. The antigen remains unidentified. The V end lost 2 bases, the J end lost 6 bases, and 14 bases lay between the germline ends. The length of the CDR3 is 15 residues. Germline values: CDR1 SGHRS, CDR2 YFSETQ. The specimen sequenced was PBMCs or a T cell subset sorted from them (not recorded which). The chain recombines TRBV5-1 with TRBJ2-2, with D possibly called TRBD1 or TRBD2 (5 bases each). The TCR was taken from a man aged 18 to 30 who had mild COVID-19 (a few samples of this study predate the infection). Cell type and time point are not known. CDR3 DNA sequence: TGCGCCAGCAGCTTTAGGGACCCGCGTTCCGGGGAGCTGTTTTTT. Residues: CASSFRDPRSGELFF.